This entry is about one TCR beta chain. This sample was taken from a study of pediatric ulcerative colitis. Rectal tissue came from one to two pinch biopsies taken at colonoscopy. This table comes from immunoSEQ multiplex PCR, and its TCRdb copy is limited to in-frame clones, with some not included. The data hold approximately 40,000 clones, with 65% to 85% observed a single time. The sample comprised gut tissue. The TCR comes from a boy younger than 18 with severe ulcerative colitis.

In DNA form, the CDR3 reads TGTGCCAGCAGCACGTCAGGGATAACTAATGAAAAACTGTTTTTT. This codes for CASSTSGITNEKLFF. This rearrangement joins TRBV7-2 to TRBJ1-4, with a tentative D call TRBD1 (5 bases). Germline V CDR1 and CDR2: SGHTA, FQGNSA. Deletions cut 5 bases from V and 1 base from J, with 11 bases between. The CDR3 has 15 residues. Drawing the rest from reference TRBV7-2 and TRBJ1-4, the complete variable domain is GAGVSQSPSNKVTEKGKDVELRCDPISGHTALYWYRQSLGQGLEFLIYFQGNSAPDKSGLPSDRFSAERTGGSVSTLTIQRTQQEDSAVYLCASSTSGITNEKLFFGSGTQLSVL.